The clone carrying this T cell receptor beta chain is a singleton in its sample. The graft tissue was processed, and this released both intraepithelial and lamina propria lymphocytes. The data belong to a study of graft-versus-host responses after intestinal transplantation. Sequenced by immunoSEQ multiplex PCR; TCRdb stores in-frame clones only, minus some. Seen here are 15,000 to 20,000 clones, about 80% observed once, and the top ten hold under 4%. The sequenced sample was ileum tissue, obtained about 600 days after intestinal transplantation. The TCR sequence derives from a human patient who received an intestinal transplant, so some T cells may come from the graft donor.

The CDR3 loop is CASSKTGFETQYF. The CDR3 DNA reads TGTGCCAGTAGTAAGACAGGGTTCGAGACCCAGTACTTC. V gene TRBV19 combines with J gene TRBJ2-5, with 7 positions matching TRBD1. Germline lookup yields CDR1 LNHDA and CDR2 SQIVND (reference sequence). The CDR3 has 13 amino acids. The ends lost 4 bases at V and 5 bases at J; junction bases unmatched: 4.